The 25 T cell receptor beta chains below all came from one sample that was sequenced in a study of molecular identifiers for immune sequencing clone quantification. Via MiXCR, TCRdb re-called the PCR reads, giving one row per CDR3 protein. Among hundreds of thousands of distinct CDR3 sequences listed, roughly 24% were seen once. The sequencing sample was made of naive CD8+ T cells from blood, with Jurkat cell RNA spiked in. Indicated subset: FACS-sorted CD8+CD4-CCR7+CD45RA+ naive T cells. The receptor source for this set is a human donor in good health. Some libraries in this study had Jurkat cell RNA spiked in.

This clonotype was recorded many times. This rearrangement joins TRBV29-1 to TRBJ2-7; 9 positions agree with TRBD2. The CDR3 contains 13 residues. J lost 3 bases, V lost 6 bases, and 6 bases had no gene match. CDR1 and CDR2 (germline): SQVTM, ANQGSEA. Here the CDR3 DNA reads TGCAGCGTCCAACTAGCGGGTTTCTACGAGCAGTACTTC. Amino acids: CSVQLAGFYEQYF.

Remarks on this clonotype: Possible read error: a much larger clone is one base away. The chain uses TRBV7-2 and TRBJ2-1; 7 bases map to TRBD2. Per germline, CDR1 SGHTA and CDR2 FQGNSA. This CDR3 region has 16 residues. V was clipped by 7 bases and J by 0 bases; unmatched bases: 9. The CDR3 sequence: CASNGRGGSSYNEQFF. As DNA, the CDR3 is TGTGCCAGCAACGGAAGGGGCGGGAGCTCCTACAATGAGCAGTTCTTC.

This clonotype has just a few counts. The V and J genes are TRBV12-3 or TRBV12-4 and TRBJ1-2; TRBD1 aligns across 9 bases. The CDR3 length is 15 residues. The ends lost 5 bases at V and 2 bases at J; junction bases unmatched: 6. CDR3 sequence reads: CASSPSGQGNYGYTF. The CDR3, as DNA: TGTGCCAGCAGTCCCTCAGGACAGGGGAACTATGGCTACACCTTC.

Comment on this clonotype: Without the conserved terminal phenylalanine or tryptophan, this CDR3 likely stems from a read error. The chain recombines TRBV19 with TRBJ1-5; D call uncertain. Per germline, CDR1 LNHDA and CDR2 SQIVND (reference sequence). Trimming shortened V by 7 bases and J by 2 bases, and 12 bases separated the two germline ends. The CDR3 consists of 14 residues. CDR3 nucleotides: TGTGCCAGTAATCCGGACGGGGGCAATCAGCCCCAGCATTCT. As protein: CASNPDGGNQPQHS.

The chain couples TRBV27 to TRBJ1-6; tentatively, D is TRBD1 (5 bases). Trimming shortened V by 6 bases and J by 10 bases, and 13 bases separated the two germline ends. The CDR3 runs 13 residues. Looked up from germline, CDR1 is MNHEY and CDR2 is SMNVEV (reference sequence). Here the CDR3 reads CASRLGAVSPLHF. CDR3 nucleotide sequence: TGTGCCAGCAGGCTAGGGGCTGTCTCACCCCTCCACTTT.

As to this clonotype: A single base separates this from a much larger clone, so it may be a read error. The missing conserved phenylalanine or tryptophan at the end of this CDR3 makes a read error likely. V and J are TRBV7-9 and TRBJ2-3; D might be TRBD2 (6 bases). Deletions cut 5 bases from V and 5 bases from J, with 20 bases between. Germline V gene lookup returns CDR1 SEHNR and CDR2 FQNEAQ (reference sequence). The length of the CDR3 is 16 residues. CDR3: CASSPRSGLHRDTQYL. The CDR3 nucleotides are TGTGCCAGCAGCCCACGCTCGGGACTCCACAGAGATACGCAGTATCTT.

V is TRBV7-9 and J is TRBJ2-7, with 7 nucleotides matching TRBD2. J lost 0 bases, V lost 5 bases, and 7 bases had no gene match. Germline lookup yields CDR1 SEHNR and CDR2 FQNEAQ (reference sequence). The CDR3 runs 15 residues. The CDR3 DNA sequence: TGTGCCAGCAGCGGCCCTAGCGGAAGCTCCTACGAGCAGTACTTC. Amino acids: CASSGPSGSSYEQYF.

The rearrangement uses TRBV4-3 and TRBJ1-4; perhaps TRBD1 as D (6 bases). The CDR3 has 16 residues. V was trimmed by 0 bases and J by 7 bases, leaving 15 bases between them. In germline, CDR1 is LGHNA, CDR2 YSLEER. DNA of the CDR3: TGCGCCAGCAGCCAAGATCGGGGGGCGCAGGGTGAAAAACTGTTTTTT. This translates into CASSQDRGAQGEKLFF.

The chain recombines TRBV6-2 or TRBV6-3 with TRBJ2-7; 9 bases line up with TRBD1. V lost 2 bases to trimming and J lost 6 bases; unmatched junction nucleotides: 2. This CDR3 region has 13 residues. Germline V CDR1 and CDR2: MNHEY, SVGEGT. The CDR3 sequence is CASSYGTGFEQYF. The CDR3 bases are TGTGCCAGCAGTTACGGGACAGGGTTCGAGCAGTACTTC.

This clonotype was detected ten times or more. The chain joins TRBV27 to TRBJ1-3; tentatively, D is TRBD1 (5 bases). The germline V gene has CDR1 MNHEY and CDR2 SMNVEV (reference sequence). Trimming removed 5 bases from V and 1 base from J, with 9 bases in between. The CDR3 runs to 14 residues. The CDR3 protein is CASSPDRSGNTIYF. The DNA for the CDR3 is TGTGCCAGCAGTCCCGACAGATCTGGAAACACCATATATTTT.

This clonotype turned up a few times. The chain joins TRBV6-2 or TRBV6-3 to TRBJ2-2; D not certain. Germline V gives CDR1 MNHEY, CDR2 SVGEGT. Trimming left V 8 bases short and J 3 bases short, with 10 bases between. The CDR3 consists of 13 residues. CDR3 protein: CASGTAYTGELFF. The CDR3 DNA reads TGTGCCAGCGGTACGGCGTACACCGGGGAGCTGTTTTTT.

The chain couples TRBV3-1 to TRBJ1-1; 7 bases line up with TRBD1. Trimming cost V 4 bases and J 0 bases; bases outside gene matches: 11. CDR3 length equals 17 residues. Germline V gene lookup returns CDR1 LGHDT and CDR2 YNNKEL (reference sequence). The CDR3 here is CASSLPPTQGMNTEAFF. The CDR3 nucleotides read TGTGCCAGCAGCCTCCCCCCCACACAGGGGATGAACACTGAAGCTTTCTTT.

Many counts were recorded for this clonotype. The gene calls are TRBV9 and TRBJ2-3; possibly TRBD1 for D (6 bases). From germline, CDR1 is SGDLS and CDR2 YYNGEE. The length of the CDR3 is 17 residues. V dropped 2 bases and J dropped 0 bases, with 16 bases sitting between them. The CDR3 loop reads CASSVYGTTHSTDTQYF. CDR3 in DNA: TGTGCCAGCAGCGTCTACGGGACAACCCATAGCACAGATACGCAGTATTTT.

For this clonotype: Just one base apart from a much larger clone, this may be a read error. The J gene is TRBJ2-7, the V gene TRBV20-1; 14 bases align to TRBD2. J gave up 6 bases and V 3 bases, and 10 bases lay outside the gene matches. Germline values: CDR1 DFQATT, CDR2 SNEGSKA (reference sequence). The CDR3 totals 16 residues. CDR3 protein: CSASDPGTSGRGEQYF. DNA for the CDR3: TGCAGTGCTAGTGATCCCGGGACTAGCGGGAGAGGCGAGCAGTACTTC.

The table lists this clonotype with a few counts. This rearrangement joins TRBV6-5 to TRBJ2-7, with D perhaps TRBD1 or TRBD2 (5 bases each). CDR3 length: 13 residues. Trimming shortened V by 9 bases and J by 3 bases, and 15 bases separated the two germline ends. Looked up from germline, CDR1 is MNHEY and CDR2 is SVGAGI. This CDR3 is CARPLGDNYEQYF. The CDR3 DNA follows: TGTGCCAGACCCCTGGGGGATAACTACGAGCAGTACTTC.

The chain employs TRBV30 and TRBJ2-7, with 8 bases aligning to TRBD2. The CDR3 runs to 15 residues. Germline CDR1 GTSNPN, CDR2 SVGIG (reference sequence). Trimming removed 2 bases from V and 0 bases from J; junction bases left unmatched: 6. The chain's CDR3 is CAWSLTSGLSYEQYF. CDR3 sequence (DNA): TGTGCCTGGAGTCTAACTAGCGGCCTCTCCTACGAGCAGTACTTC.

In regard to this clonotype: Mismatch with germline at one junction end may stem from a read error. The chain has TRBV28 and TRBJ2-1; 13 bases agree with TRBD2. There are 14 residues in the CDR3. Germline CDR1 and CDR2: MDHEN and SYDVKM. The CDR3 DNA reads TGTGCCTGCAGTCCAACTAGCGGGAGGGACGAGCAGTTCTTC. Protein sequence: CACSPTSGRDEQFF.

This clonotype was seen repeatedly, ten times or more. CDR3 sequence (DNA): TGCAGCGTTGAAGGCCAGGGAACAGATACGCAGTATTTT. Its protein product is CSVEGQGTDTQYF. This chain links TRBV29-1 with TRBJ2-3, with D possibly being TRBD1 (5 bases). The CDR3 loop spans 13 amino acids. Germline V gene data show CDR1 as SQVTM and CDR2 as ANQGSEA. The ends were cut back, 1 base at V and 3 bases at J, with 8 bases in the middle.

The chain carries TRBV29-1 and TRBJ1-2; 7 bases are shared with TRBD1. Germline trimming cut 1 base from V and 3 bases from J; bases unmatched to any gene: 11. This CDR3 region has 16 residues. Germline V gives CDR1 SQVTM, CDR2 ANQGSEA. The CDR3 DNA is TGCAGCGTTGAAGTCGTAGGAGACAGGGAGTACTATGGCTACACCTTC. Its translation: CSVEVVGDREYYGYTF.

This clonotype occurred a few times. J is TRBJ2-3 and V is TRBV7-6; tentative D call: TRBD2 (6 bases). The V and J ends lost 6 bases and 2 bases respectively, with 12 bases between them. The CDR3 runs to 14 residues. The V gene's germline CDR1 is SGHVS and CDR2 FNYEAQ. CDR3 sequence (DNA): TGTGCCAGCAGTCTAGCGCTGTACACAGATACGCAGTATTTT. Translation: CASSLALYTDTQYF.

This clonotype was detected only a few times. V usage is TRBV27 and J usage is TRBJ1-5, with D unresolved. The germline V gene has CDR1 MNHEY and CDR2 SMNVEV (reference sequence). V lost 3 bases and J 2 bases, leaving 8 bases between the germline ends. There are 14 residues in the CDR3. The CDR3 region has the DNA TGTGCCAGCAGTTTTGGGGTGCGCAATCAGCCCCAGCATTTT. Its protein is CASSFGVRNQPQHF.

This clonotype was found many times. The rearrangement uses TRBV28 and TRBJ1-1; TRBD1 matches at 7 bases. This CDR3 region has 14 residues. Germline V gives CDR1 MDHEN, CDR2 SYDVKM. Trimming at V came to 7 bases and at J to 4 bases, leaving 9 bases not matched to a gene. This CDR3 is CASKETGIPTEAFF. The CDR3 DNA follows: TGTGCCAGCAAAGAGACAGGGATCCCCACTGAAGCTTTCTTT.

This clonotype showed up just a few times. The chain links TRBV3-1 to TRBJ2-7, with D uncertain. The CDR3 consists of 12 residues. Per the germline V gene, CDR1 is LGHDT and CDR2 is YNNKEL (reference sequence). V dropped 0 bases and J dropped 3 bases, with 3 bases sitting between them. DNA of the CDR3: TGTGCCAGCAGCCAAGACGGCTACGAGCAGTACTTC. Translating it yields CASSQDGYEQYF.

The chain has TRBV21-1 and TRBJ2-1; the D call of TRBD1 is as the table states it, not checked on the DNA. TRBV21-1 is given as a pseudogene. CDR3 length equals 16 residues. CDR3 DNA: TGTGCCAGCAGCACCCCCCGGGCGGGTGGGGGCCATGAGCAGTTCTTC. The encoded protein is CASSTPRAGGGHEQFF.

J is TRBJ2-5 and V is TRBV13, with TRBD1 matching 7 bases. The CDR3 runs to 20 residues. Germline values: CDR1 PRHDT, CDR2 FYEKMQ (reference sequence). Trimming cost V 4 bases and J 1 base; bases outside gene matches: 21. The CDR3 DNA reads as TGTGCCAGCAGCTCCATTCCCACCGCAACAGGGGCGGAGACCCAAGAGACCCAGTACTTC. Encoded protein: CASSSIPTATGAETQETQYF. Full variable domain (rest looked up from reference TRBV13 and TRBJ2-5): AAGVIQSPRHLIKEKRETATLKCYPIPRHDTVYWYQQGPGQDPQFLISFYEKMQSDKGSIPDRFSAQQFSDYHSELNMSSLELGDSALYFCASSSIPTATGAETQETQYFGPGTRLLVL.